The 28 T cell receptor beta chains given below trace back to one sample, sequenced in a study of blood T cells in healthy people across ages. Combining a sample-barcoded 5' primer with a J-beta primer mix, a second PCR ran for roughly 7 to 12 cycles. MiXCR, run by TCRdb on the 5' RACE reads, gives a single entry per CDR3 protein. The data hold approximately 600,000 distinct CDR3 sequences, with roughly 50% observed a single time. The specimen was blood. These receptor sequences come from a man aged 55 to 70 in good health.

This clonotype has a count of ten or more. V is TRBV20-1 and J is TRBJ2-4; no definite D call. The CDR3 runs to 12 residues. V lost 3 bases, J lost 7 bases, and 10 bases lay in between. In germline, CDR1 is DFQATT, CDR2 SNEGSKA (reference sequence). This CDR3 is CSASPGRNIQYF. CDR3 nucleotide sequence: TGCAGTGCTAGCCCTGGCCGGAACATTCAGTACTTC.

The rearrangement uses TRBV18 and TRBJ1-4; D not resolved. V lost 3 bases to trimming and J lost 8 bases, with 16 bases between them. This CDR3 comprises 15 residues. Germline loops: CDR1 KGHSH, CDR2 LQKENI. Here the CDR3 reads CASSPAAEIGEKLFF. Written as DNA, the CDR3 is TGTGCCAGCTCACCGGCAGCGGAGATTGGGGAAAAACTGTTTTTT.

The sample holds one count of this clonotype. The chain links TRBV6-5 to TRBJ2-3; D possibly corresponds to TRBD2 (6 bases). V lost 0 bases, J lost 0 bases, and 10 bases lay in between. Germline V CDR1 and CDR2: MNHEY, SVGAGI. The CDR3 spans 16 residues. The CDR3 loop reads CASSYSGGLSTDTQYF. CDR3 coding DNA: TGTGCCAGCAGTTACTCGGGGGGACTGAGCACAGATACGCAGTATTTT.

In this sample, this clonotype turned up many times. The chain links TRBV10-2 to TRBJ2-7; 13 positions agree with TRBD2. The germline V gene encodes CDR1 WSHSY and CDR2 SAAADI. V lost 4 bases to trimming and J lost 6 bases; unmatched junction nucleotides: 9. The CDR3 consists of 16 residues. CDR3 loop: CASSAYVGLAGREQYF. The CDR3 nucleotides read TGCGCCAGCAGTGCCTACGTGGGACTAGCGGGGCGCGAGCAGTACTTC.

V is TRBV5-6 and J is TRBJ2-7, with TRBD2 matching 8 bases. With 1 base clipped from V and 4 bases from J, the junction kept 7 bases outside the gene matches. The CDR3 is 15 residues long. From germline, CDR1 is SGHDT and CDR2 YYEEEE. The CDR3 DNA reads as TGTGCCAGCAGCTTGTCCCCTAGCGGGTCGTACGAGCAGTACTTC. This gives the protein CASSLSPSGSYEQYF.

This chain uses TRBV20-1 with TRBJ2-7, with D possibly matching TRBD1 (5 bases). TRBJ2-5 matches the DNA end more closely, so the J call is doubtful. Germline V gives CDR1 DFQATT, CDR2 SNEGSKA (reference sequence). The CDR3 contains 12 residues. The CDR3 DNA reads TGCAGTGTTGGCAGGGTGGGGGAGACCCAGTACTTC. Its protein product is CSVGRVGETQYF.

The chain couples TRBV2 to TRBJ2-5; 9 bases fit TRBD2. The end of the DNA is better explained by TRBJ2-7, so the J call may be wrong. Per the germline V gene, CDR1 is SNHLY and CDR2 is FYNNEI. This CDR3 is built from 15 residues. CDR3 residues: CASSEASGGTYEQYF. Here the CDR3 DNA reads TGTGCCAGCAGTGAAGCAAGCGGGGGGACCTACGAGCAGTACTTC.

The rearrangement links TRBV15 to TRBJ2-1; D might be TRBD1 or TRBD2, each matching 5 bases. Germline V CDR1 and CDR2: LNHNV, YYDKDF (reference sequence). V was pared by 0 bases and J by 3 bases, with 9 bases between. There are 15 residues in the CDR3. CDR3 sequence reads: CATSRERDGYNEQFF. CDR3 sequence (DNA): TGTGCCACCAGCAGAGAACGGGACGGCTACAATGAGCAGTTCTTC. Based on the CDR3 plus reference TRBV15 and TRBJ2-1, the full variable domain is DAMVIQNPRYQVTQFGKPVTLSCSQTLNHNVMYWYQQKSSQAPKLLFHYYDKDFNNEADTPDNFQSRRPNTSFCFLDIRSPGLGDTAMYLCATSRERDGYNEQFFGPGTRLTVL.

This chain joins TRBV3-1 and TRBJ2-2, with D perhaps given as TRBD1 or TRBD2 (6 bases each). In germline, CDR1 is LGHDT, CDR2 YNNKEL (reference sequence). V was shortened by 4 bases and J by 5 bases, with 20 bases between the two germline ends. The CDR3 length is 17 residues. In DNA, the CDR3 is TGTGCCAGCAGCCCCGTTTCGGGGGCCTCGAGGACCGGGGAGCTGTTTTTT. Protein sequence: CASSPVSGASRTGELFF.

The CDR3 DNA follows: TGTGCCAGCTCGGGGGGAGTATACAATGAGCAGTTCTTC. Protein sequence: CASSGGVYNEQFF. The genes are TRBV28 and TRBJ2-1; 7 nucleotides match TRBD2. Unmatched junction bases numbered 5, after V lost 8 bases and J lost 4 bases. CDR3 size: 13 residues. Germline assignment: CDR1 MDHEN and CDR2 SYDVKM. The full variable domain, in which reference TRBV28 and TRBJ2-1 provide the parts outside the CDR3, is DVKVTQSSRYLVKRTGEKVFLECVQDMDHENMFWYRQDPGLGLRLIYFSYDVKMKEKGDIPEGYSVSREKKERFSLILESASTNQTSMYLCASSGGVYNEQFFGPGTRLTVL.

This clonotype was seen more than once but under ten times. The CDR3 is CASNPPGGGAEKTQYF. The CDR3 DNA sequence: TGTGCCAGCAACCCTCCCGGCGGGGGGGCCGAGAAGACCCAGTACTTC. This chain links TRBV12-3 or TRBV12-4 with TRBJ2-5; TRBD2 agrees at 9 bases. J was trimmed by 6 bases and V by 7 bases; bases with no gene match: 15. This CDR3 has 16 amino acids.

In its sample, this clonotype was seen a few times. This sequence joins TRBV3-1 and TRBJ1-1, with 7 bases that match TRBD1. V lost 1 base, J lost 4 bases, and 3 bases stayed unmatched. Germline values: CDR1 LGHDT, CDR2 YNNKEL (reference sequence). The CDR3 has 14 amino acids. The CDR3 nucleotides are TGTGCCAGCAGCCAAGCTTACAGGGGCACTGAAGCTTTCTTT. It codes for CASSQAYRGTEAFF.

The chain employs TRBV28 and TRBJ2-5; 7 bases fit TRBD1. Germline V gives CDR1 MDHEN, CDR2 SYDVKM. The ends lost 8 bases at V and 2 bases at J; junction bases unmatched: 2. The CDR3 sequence is 12 residues long. This CDR3 reads CASDRDQETQYF. CDR3 sequence (DNA): TGTGCCAGCGACAGGGATCAAGAGACCCAGTACTTC.

Comment on this clonotype: At one of its ends the junction is not consistent with the germline gene, which may arise from a read error. This chain uses TRBV7-8 with TRBJ2-5; D possibly matches TRBD1 or TRBD2 (6 bases each). CDR3 length: 15 residues. Germline V lookup: CDR1 SGHVS, CDR2 FQNEAQ. The CDR3 nucleotides are TGTGCCAGCAGCCTAGCGATGACAGGCCGGGAGACCCAGTACTTC. Protein product: CASSLAMTGRETQYF.

Remarks on this clonotype: The junction and the germline gene differ at one end; a read error may be behind it. V gene TRBV9 combines with J gene TRBJ1-1; D uncertain. The CDR3 is 14 amino acids. Germline V gene sequence: CDR1 SGDLS, CDR2 YYNGEE. The CDR3 protein is CVSSPRTVNTEAFF. CDR3 sequence (DNA): TGTGTCAGCAGCCCTAGGACGGTGAACACTGAAGCTTTCTTT.

The chain carries TRBV20-1 and TRBJ2-1; no clear D gene. Germline loops: CDR1 DFQATT, CDR2 SNEGSKA (reference sequence). Trimming removed 3 bases at V and 4 bases at J, with 10 bases between. The CDR3 length is 13 residues. The DNA for the CDR3 is TGCAGTGCTAGGAGAAATGGATACAATGAGCAGTTCTTC. Translation: CSARRNGYNEQFF.

The chain combines TRBV4-1 with TRBJ2-1, with TRBD2 matching over 8 bases. The CDR3 has 15 residues. Germline V gene sequence: CDR1 MGHRA, CDR2 YSYEKL. V dropped 4 bases and J dropped 5; count of bases not matched to a gene: 7. DNA for the CDR3: TGCGCCAGCAGCCGTGGAACGGGGGGGCACAATGAGCAGTTCTTC. It is translated as CASSRGTGGHNEQFF.

The rearrangement links TRBV7-2 to TRBJ1-5, with a weak D call TRBD1 (5 bases). The germline V gene has CDR1 SGHTA and CDR2 FQGNSA. The CDR3 has 15 residues. The V end was cut by 3 bases, the J end by 2 bases, with 11 bases between. This CDR3 is CASSFQGIGNQPQHF. The CDR3 coding sequence is TGTGCCAGCAGCTTCCAGGGTATCGGCAATCAGCCCCAGCATTTT.

The chain recombines TRBV6-6 with TRBJ1-4; 7 bases fit TRBD1. CDR1 MNHNY and CDR2 SVGAGI come from the germline V gene (reference sequence). CDR3 length: 15 residues. V trimming: 2 bases; J trimming: 1 base; junction bases outside the gene matches: 1. The CDR3 DNA reads as TGTGCCAGCAGTTACCCAGGGGGAACTAATGAAAAACTGTTTTTT. Translation gives CASSYPGGTNEKLFF.

In regard to this clonotype: One end of the junction is discordant with germline, which a read error may explain. The chain couples TRBV9 to TRBJ2-3; 11 nucleotides match TRBD2. In germline, CDR1 is SGDLS, CDR2 YYNGEE. The CDR3 covers 16 residues. DNA of the CDR3: TGTGCCAGCAGCGTAGTTCTAGCGGGGGGTCTGGATACGCGGTATTTT. Protein sequence: CASSVVLAGGLDTRYF.

The chain uses TRBV4-1 and TRBJ2-5; D might be TRBD2 (6 bases). The J call may be faulty, since TRBJ2-7 better matches the DNA end. Germline V gene lookup returns CDR1 MGHRA and CDR2 YSYEKL. CDR3 size: 17 residues. As DNA, the CDR3 is TGCGCCAGCAGCCCGCTACATAGTTTCCTAGCGAGGAACGAGCAGTACTTC. This translates into CASSPLHSFLARNEQYF.

This chain connects TRBV29-1 to TRBJ2-3; 10 nucleotides line up with TRBD1. CDR1 SQVTM and CDR2 ANQGSEA come from the germline V gene. The length of the CDR3 is 14 residues. With 3 bases clipped from V and 1 base from J, the junction kept 1 base outside the gene matches. Written as DNA, the CDR3 is TGCAGCGTTGACGGACAGGGGGGCACAGATACGCAGTATTTT. Translating it yields CSVDGQGGTDTQYF.

V gene TRBV7-2 combines with J gene TRBJ2-7; 16 nucleotides align to TRBD2. Germline trimming cut 1 base from V and 4 bases from J; bases unmatched to any gene: 4. Germline CDR1 is SGHTA and CDR2 is FQGNSA. The CDR3 consists of 17 residues. The DNA for the CDR3 is TGTGCCAGCAGCTTAGTGGGACTAGCGGGGGGGCTATACGAGCAGTACTTC. This codes for CASSLVGLAGGLYEQYF.

The J gene is TRBJ2-1, the V gene TRBV24-1; D possibly corresponds to TRBD2 (6 bases). There are 14 residues in the CDR3. Germline V gene lookup returns CDR1 KGHDR and CDR2 SFDVKD. V gave up 5 bases and J gave up 9 bases, with 16 bases separating them. The CDR3 DNA is TGTGCCACCAGTGCTCCCTACGGGAGAGGTGAGCAGTTCTTC. This codes for CATSAPYGRGEQFF.

Only a few counts were recorded for this clonotype. This rearrangement joins TRBV2 to TRBJ2-5; D gene unclear. V was trimmed by 3 bases and J by 5 bases, leaving 7 bases between them. In germline, CDR1 is SNHLY, CDR2 FYNNEI. CDR3 size: 12 residues. The CDR3 sequence: CASSESRETQYF. The CDR3 DNA reads as TGTGCCAGCAGTGAGTCGAGGGAGACCCAGTACTTC. The full variable domain, rest sourced from reference TRBV2 and TRBJ2-5, is EPEVTQTPSHQVTQMGQEVILRCVPISNHLYFYWYRQILGQKVEFLVSFYNNEISEKSEIFDDQFSVERPDGSNFTLKIRSTKLEDSAMYFCASSESRETQYFGPGTRLLVL.

The chain employs TRBV6-6 and TRBJ1-6, with D perhaps TRBD1 (6 bases). The CDR3 runs to 13 residues. The V gene lost 5 bases and the J gene lost 13 bases, with 15 bases spanning the gap. The V gene's germline CDR1 is MNHNY and CDR2 SVGAGI (reference sequence). The CDR3 coding sequence is TGTGCCAGCAGTGACGGGTCGGACAGTCCCCTCCACTTT. It is translated as CASSDGSDSPLHF.

This clonotype has more than one count but fewer than ten. J is TRBJ1-4 and V is TRBV12-3 or TRBV12-4; no clear D. The V end lost 6 bases, the J end lost 8 bases, and 10 bases lay between the germline ends. The length of the CDR3 is 12 residues. CDR3 sequence (DNA): TGTGCCAGCAGCACGGGCCTGGAAAAACTGTTTTTT. As protein: CASSTGLEKLFF.

The V and J genes are TRBV13 and TRBJ1-1; D not certain. Germline CDR1 reads PRHDT; CDR2 reads FYEKMQ (reference sequence). The V end was cut by 0 bases, the J end by 10 bases, with 21 bases between. The CDR3 runs 16 residues. This chain's CDR3 is CASSLGSRQRRTGAFF. CDR3 coding DNA: TGTGCCAGCAGCTTAGGATCGAGGCAGCGTCGAACGGGAGCTTTCTTT.